This TCR beta chain appears in the sequencing data of a study of cytomegalovirus exposure and HLA in healthy donors. Study summary: Across under 450 genotyped donors, about 86% landed in the Caucasian-associated ancestry cluster. Study-wide results and limits: With later analysis, a missense DCLRE1C variant became linked to TCR beta V- and J-gene trimming. Only CMV serostatus was available as immune exposure information. On later analysis, the bulk of CMV-associated TCR beta chains appeared to be HLA-restricted.

As for this clone: Its target is not known.

The CDR3 has 15 residues. Per germline, CDR1 SGHTA and CDR2 FQGTGA. The V end was cut by 1 base, the J end by 7 bases, with 14 bases between. Use of 60 Vbeta and 13 Jbeta primers characterized the PCR. This table comes from immunoSEQ multiplex PCR, and its TCRdb copy is limited to in-frame clones, with some not included. Among approximately 100,000 clones, about 83% were seen once, and the ten largest hold 16%. Sequenced sample: PBMCs. J is TRBJ2-1 and V is TRBV7-3, with a weak D call TRBD1 (6 bases). The TCR sequence derives from a man in his fifties or sixties in good health and CMV-seropositive. The CDR3 sequence: CASSLIPGTLNEQFF. The CDR3 nucleotides are TGTGCCAGCAGCTTAATTCCAGGGACACTTAATGAGCAGTTCTTC.